This T cell receptor beta chain was found in a study of early T cells in non-severe SARS-CoV-2 infection. Study in general: Sequencing of unsorted whole blood was done on bulk RNA, leaving chains unpaired.

General observations from the study: The study's VDJdb matching favored anti-spike CD8 responses and missed private and CD4 specificities.

This CDR3 region has 16 residues. V lost 1 base to trimming and J lost 1 base; unmatched junction nucleotides: 4. This clonotype came up many times. Antigen: not known. One entry per CDR3 protein, called by TCRdb with MiXCR from the 5' RACE reads. This repertoire shows over 35,000 distinct CDR3 sequences, under 13% found once; its top ten account for around 9.8%. The V call is TRBV12-3 or TRBV12-4, the J call TRBJ1-2; 9 bases map to TRBD1. The sequence was collected from an adult who was a healthcare worker with PCR-confirmed SARS-CoV-2 infection or an uninfected control (not recorded which). The sequencing input was whole blood. The DNA of the CDR3 is TGTGCCAGCAGTTTAGGGGACAGGGCGTTTAACTATGGCTACACCTTC. Amino acid sequence: CASSLGDRAFNYGYTF.